This TCR beta chain was captured by sequencing in a study of blood T cell repertoires in COVID-19. In the study overall: Italy, Spain and the United States were the sources of the convalescent and acute COVID-19 samples. T cells, B-cell-depleted T cells, or PBMCs supplied cDNA or gDNA.

Seattle patient enrollment occurred during active infection, with longitudinal follow-up thereafter. This CDR3 has 16 residues. Looked up from germline, CDR1 is MNHEY and CDR2 is SMNVEV (reference sequence). Trimming removed 2 bases from V and 2 bases from J, with 15 bases in between. As processed by the authors: Nucleated cell counts were estimated from reference gene primer amplification. This table comes from immunoSEQ multiplex PCR, and its TCRdb copy is limited to in-frame clones, with some not included. For V, J and clone size, that table is used; D and trimming come from the DNA. This table has approximately 240,000 clones, more than 80% appearing once.

J is TRBJ1-2 and V is TRBV27; D is ambiguous. The sequenced material came from peripheral blood. This receptor was taken from a woman between 25 and 40 years old with COVID-19, enrolled during active disease. The CDR3 region has the DNA TGTGCCAGCAGTTTAAACCTCAGCGGCAGGAACTATGGCTACACCTTC. Its protein is CASSLNLSGRNYGYTF.